The sequence of this T cell receptor beta chain was determined in a study of cytomegalovirus exposure and HLA in healthy donors. With regard to this clone: Its antigen is still unknown.

The CDR3 consists of 15 residues. Looked up from germline, CDR1 is LGHNA and CDR2 is YNFKEQ. In the PCR, 60 Vbeta and 13 Jbeta primers were used. Assay: immunoSEQ multiplex PCR; the TCRdb copy retains only in-frame clones and omits some. Of about 67,000 clones listed, over 75% are singletons. Regarding the study as a whole: Beyond CMV serostatus, there was no information to go on about immune exposure. From TCR beta sequences, most subjects' HLA-A and HLA-B alleles were reportedly predicted accurately.

Sequenced input: PBMCs. This receptor was identified in a woman aged 25 to 45 in good health and CMV-seropositive. V gene TRBV4-2 combines with J gene TRBJ2-5, with 10 bases identical to TRBD2. The DNA end is more similar to TRBJ2-7, so the J call may be wrong. In nucleotides, the CDR3 is TGTGCCAGCAGCCAAGTGCTAGCGGGAGTTTACGAGCAGTACTTC. It is translated as CASSQVLAGVYEQYF.